This entry concerns a single TCR beta chain. Its antigen remains unidentified. This sample is part of a study of memory CD4+ T cells and cytomegalovirus serostatus. Study-wide context: Of the healthy Belgian adults, several were CMV seropositive and about 24 seronegative.

Findings of the study overall: CMV serostatus prediction reached median AUC approximately 0.96, or 0.89 with US-trained model.

This CDR3 has 14 residues. The germline V and J ends were trimmed by 4 bases and 1 base, with 9 bases remaining between them. Germline values: CDR1 SGHTA, CDR2 FQGNSA. The sort gate was single viable CD3+CD4+CD8-CD45RO+ cells for memory CD4+ T cells. Donors' CMV status reflects serum IgG against pp150, pp28, p38, p52. Original methodology: Out-of-frame sequences were removed, leaving around 2.2 million distinct TCRbeta sequences. The assay was immunoSEQ multiplex PCR, and TCRdb's table has in-frame clones only and misses some. That table is the source of V, J and clone size, and D and trimming were worked out from the DNA. The sample consists of approximately 61,000 clones, around 82% of them appearing once.

The specimen sequenced was memory CD4+ T cells from blood. This chain joins TRBV7-2 and TRBJ2-3; D is unresolved. This receptor was obtained from an adult in good health and CMV-seronegative. Some clones in this sample may be carry-over from other donors' samples. The CDR3 DNA sequence: TGTGCCAGCAGCTCCTACACCCGCACAGATACGCAGTATTTT. Amino acids: CASSSYTRTDTQYF.